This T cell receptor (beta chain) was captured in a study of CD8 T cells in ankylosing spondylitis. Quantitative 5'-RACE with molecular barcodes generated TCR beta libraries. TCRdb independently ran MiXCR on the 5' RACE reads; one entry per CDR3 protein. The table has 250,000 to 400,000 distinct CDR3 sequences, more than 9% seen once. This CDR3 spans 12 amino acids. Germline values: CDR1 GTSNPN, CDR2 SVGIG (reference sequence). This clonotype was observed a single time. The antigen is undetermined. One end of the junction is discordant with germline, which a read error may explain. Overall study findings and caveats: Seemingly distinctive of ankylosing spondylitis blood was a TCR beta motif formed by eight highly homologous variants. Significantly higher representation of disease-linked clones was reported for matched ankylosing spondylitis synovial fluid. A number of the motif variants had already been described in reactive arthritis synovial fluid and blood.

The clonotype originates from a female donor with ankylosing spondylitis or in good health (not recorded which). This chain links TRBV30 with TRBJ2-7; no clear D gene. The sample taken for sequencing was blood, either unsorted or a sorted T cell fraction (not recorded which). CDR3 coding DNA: TGTGCCTGCCATGGGATTTCGTACGAGCAGTCCTTC. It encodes CACHGISYEQSF.